Presented here are 7 T cell receptor beta chains from one specimen sequenced in a study of OX40 agonist ivuxolimab in advanced cancers. The table came from immunoSEQ multiplex PCR; TCRdb's copy has only in-frame clones and leaves some out. The profile shows 70,000 to 100,000 clones, approximately 90% of them singletons. The material sequenced was CD4+ or CD8+ T cells sorted from blood, taken in a trial of the OX40 agonist ivuxolimab. The receptor set was obtained from an adult with an advanced solid tumor such as melanoma, head and neck, liver or kidney cancer.

This clone has just one count. The rearrangement joins TRBV6-6 to TRBJ2-5, with 10 bases fitting TRBD2. Looked up from germline, CDR1 is MNHNY and CDR2 is SVGAGI (reference sequence). The CDR3 length is 16 residues. V dropped 4 bases and J dropped 5; count of bases not matched to a gene: 10. The CDR3 sequence: CASSFSVLAGAETQYF. The CDR3 DNA sequence: TGTGCCAGCAGTTTCTCAGTGCTAGCGGGAGCTGAGACCCAGTACTTC.

The J gene is TRBJ2-5, the V gene TRBV6-5; 9 bases align to TRBD1. Looked up from germline, CDR1 is MNHEY and CDR2 is SVGAGI. The CDR3 is made up of 15 amino acids. Trimming cost V 2 bases and J 6 bases; bases outside gene matches: 7. CDR3 DNA sequence: TGTGCCAGCAGTTACCTCGGGACAGGGAAGCAGACCCAGTACTTC. It yields the protein CASSYLGTGKQTQYF.

The V call is TRBV13, the J call TRBJ2-7; 7 bases match TRBD2. Germline V gene data show CDR1 as PRHDT and CDR2 as FYEKMQ (reference sequence). V shed 0 bases, J shed 7 bases, and the junction held 6 bases outside the gene matches. CDR3 length: 14 residues. The CDR3 bases are TGTGCCAGCAGCTTAGGGACGGGACTAAGGGAGCAGTACTTC. Translated, it gives CASSLGTGLREQYF.

CDR3 region: CATSSGLALDEQFF. Here the CDR3 DNA reads TGTGCCACCAGTTCGGGACTAGCGTTGGATGAGCAGTTCTTC. The chain employs TRBV15 and TRBJ2-1; 10 positions match TRBD2. V was clipped by 6 bases and J by 8 bases; unmatched bases: 7. This CDR3 comprises 14 residues. Germline V lookup: CDR1 LNHNV, CDR2 YYDKDF (reference sequence).

J is TRBJ1-1 and V is TRBV7-6; D gene ambiguous. Trimming removed 3 bases at V and 3 bases at J, with 8 bases between. The CDR3 has 13 residues. Germline V lookup: CDR1 SGHVS, CDR2 FNYEAQ. For the CDR3, the DNA is TGTGCCAGCAGCTTTGGGGAGGACACTGAAGCTTTCTTT. Translation gives CASSFGEDTEAFF.

This clone appeared a few times. V and J are TRBV5-1 and TRBJ1-4, with D unresolved. The ends were cut back, 0 bases at V and 6 bases at J, with 18 bases in the middle. The CDR3 has 17 amino acids. CDR1 is SGHRS and CDR2 is YFSETQ in the germline V gene. CDR3 DNA sequence: TGCGCCAGCAGCTTGGGAAATCTGGTGGGAACGGATGAAAAACTGTTTTTT. This gives the protein CASSLGNLVGTDEKLFF.

J is TRBJ2-2 and V is TRBV10-3; 9 nucleotides align to TRBD2. Germline lookup yields CDR1 ENHRY and CDR2 SYGVKD. V shed 4 bases, J shed 2 bases, and the junction held 5 bases outside the gene matches. This CDR3 has 16 residues. CDR3 residues: CAISAAGGSNTGELFF. The CDR3 nucleotides read TGTGCCATCAGTGCAGCGGGAGGAAGTAACACCGGGGAGCTGTTTTTT.